Listed below are T cell receptor beta chains from one sample, sequenced in a study of OX40 agonist ivuxolimab in advanced cancers. Using immunoSEQ multiplex PCR, the repertoire was profiled, and TCRdb retains in-frame clones only, with some absent. The repertoire holds roughly 71,000 clones, roughly 73% seen once, with 1.6% in the top ten. This sample comprised CD4+ or CD8+ T cells sorted from blood, obtained in a trial of the OX40 agonist ivuxolimab. The origin of the receptors is an adult with an advanced solid tumor such as melanoma, head and neck, liver or kidney cancer. The CDR3 runs from the conserved cysteine through the conserved F or W. A D gene is named only where the DNA matches it firmly.

j_gene	v_gene	d_gene	CDR3aa
TRBJ1-3	TRBV5-1	.	CASSPDGSGNTIYF
TRBJ2-3	TRBV7-3	TRBD2	CASSPRASGGLTTDTQYF
TRBJ2-7	TRBV30	.	CAWQRDSYEQYF
TRBJ2-7	TRBV10-3	.	CAISEGGSYEQYF
TRBJ2-5	TRBV11-1	TRBD1	CASSTGQGQETQYF
TRBJ2-1	TRBV6-6	TRBD2	CASSYSTSGSGNEQFF
TRBJ1-1	TRBV10-3	TRBD1	CAITNTPDRGNTEAFF
TRBJ2-7	TRBV9	.	CASSPSRGGASPYEQYF
TRBJ1-1	TRBV15	.	CATSRAGGRTEAFF
TRBJ2-7	TRBV18	.	CASSPELDYEQYF
TRBJ2-7	TRBV10-1	.	CAVRGSYEQYF
TRBJ1-2	TRBV10-2	.	CASSRNPETNYGYTF
TRBJ2-2	TRBV10-2	.	CASSEAESGELFF
TRBJ1-4	TRBV6-1	TRBD1	CASKQGGTNEKLFF
TRBJ2-5	TRBV20-1	.	CSVEIQETQYF
TRBJ1-2	TRBV6-6	.	CAVQARPLMGYGYTF
TRBJ2-1	TRBV5-4	TRBD2	CASSPRGAGEGYNEQFF
TRBJ1-2	TRBV19	.	CASSKDRIYGYTF
TRBJ1-4	TRBV19	.	CASSLGLIGSNEKLFF
TRBJ1-6	TRBV5-1	TRBD1	CASSLWGQGFDGSPLHF
TRBJ2-1	TRBV9	TRBD1	CASSEQGAKYNEQFF
TRBJ1-2	TRBV6-1	.	CASSELITFGGYTF
TRBJ2-3	TRBV6-1	.	CASSLGLATDTQYF
TRBJ1-2	TRBV2	.	CASSDGASSNYGYTF
TRBJ2-5	TRBV10-3	.	CAISPMGDRETQYF
TRBJ2-1	TRBV10-1	.	CASSASIGGVGAEQFF
TRBJ1-5	TRBV5-6	.	CASSLLNNNQPQHF
TRBJ2-1	TRBV18	.	CASSPPTAGGRNEQFF
TRBJ2-4	TRBV10-3	.	CAISTASSGDIQYF
TRBJ1-3	TRBV2	.	CASSDSAGGDTIYF
TRBJ1-2	TRBV5-4	.	CASSLTGIYGYTF